This TCR beta chain was sequenced in a study of blood T cell repertoires in COVID-19. Overall study context: COVID-19 samples from acute and convalescent phases originated in the United States, Italy and Spain.

Study members were between roughly 18 and 89 years old and lived in approximately 25 US regions. Exposed volunteers were people who met a COVID-19 case within 2 weeks before study entry. The CDR3 length is 15 residues. Germline loops: CDR1 KGHSH, CDR2 LQKENI. The V segment lost 4 bases and the J segment 0 bases; nucleotides outside the gene matches: 3. Original handling: Amplified reference gene primers provided the basis for estimating nucleated cell counts. Generated by immunoSEQ multiplex PCR, the TCRdb table keeps only in-frame clones and is missing some. V, J and clone size were drawn from that table, and D and trimming were deduced from the DNA. The sample holds under 150,000 clones, over 80% seen once.

The clonotype comes from a woman aged 45 to 65 who had been exposed to COVID-19. The sequencing sample was made of PBMCs or T cells enriched from blood (not recorded which). The chain couples TRBV18 to TRBJ2-1; the match to TRBD2 covers 7 bases. In nucleotides, the CDR3 is TGTGCCAGCTCACGAAGGACTAGCTCCTACAATGAGCAGTTCTTC. Amino acids: CASSRRTSSYNEQFF.